This T cell receptor (beta chain) comes out of a study of blood T cell repertoires in COVID-19. The V end lost 3 bases, the J end lost 3 bases, and 16 bases lay between the germline ends. The germline V gene encodes CDR1 SGHNT and CDR2 YYREEE (reference sequence). This CDR3 comprises 16 residues. Profiled with immunoSEQ multiplex PCR; TCRdb holds only in-frame clones, not every one. The table has a few hundred thousand clones, around 87% seen once. Material for sequencing was peripheral blood. The rearrangement joins TRBV5-4 to TRBJ2-1; possible D gene TRBD2, 6 bases. The sequence derives from a woman between 50 and 59 years old who had recovered from COVID-19. Written as DNA, the CDR3 is TGTGCCAGCAGCTCCATAGCGGAGCTGAACTACAATGAGCAGTTCTTC. Amino acids: CASSSIAELNYNEQFF.